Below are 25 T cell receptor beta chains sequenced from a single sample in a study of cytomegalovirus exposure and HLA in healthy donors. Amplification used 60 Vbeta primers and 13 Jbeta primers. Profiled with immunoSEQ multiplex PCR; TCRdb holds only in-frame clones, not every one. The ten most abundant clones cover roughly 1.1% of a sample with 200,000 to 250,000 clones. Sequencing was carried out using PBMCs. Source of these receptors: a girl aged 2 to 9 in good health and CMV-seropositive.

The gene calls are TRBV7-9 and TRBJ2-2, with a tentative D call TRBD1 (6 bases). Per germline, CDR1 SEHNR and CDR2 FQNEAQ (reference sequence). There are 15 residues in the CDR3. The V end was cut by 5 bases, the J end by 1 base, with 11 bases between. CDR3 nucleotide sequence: TGTGCCAGCAGCCGAGCGGACAGGAACACCGGGGAGCTGTTTTTT. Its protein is CASSRADRNTGELFF. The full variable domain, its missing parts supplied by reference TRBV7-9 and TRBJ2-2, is DTGVSQNPRHKITKRGQNVTFRCDPISEHNRLYWYRQTLGQGPEFLTYFQNEAQLEKSRLLSDRFSAERPKGSFSTLEIQRTEQGDSAMYLCASSRADRNTGELFFGEGSRLTVL.

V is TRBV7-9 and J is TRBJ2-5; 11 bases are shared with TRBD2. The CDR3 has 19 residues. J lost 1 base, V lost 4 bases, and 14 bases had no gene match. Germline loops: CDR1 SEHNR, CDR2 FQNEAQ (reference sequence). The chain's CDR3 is CASSSSRGLAGVSQETQYF. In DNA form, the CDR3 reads TGTGCCAGCAGCTCGTCGAGAGGACTAGCGGGCGTTAGCCAAGAGACCCAGTACTTC.

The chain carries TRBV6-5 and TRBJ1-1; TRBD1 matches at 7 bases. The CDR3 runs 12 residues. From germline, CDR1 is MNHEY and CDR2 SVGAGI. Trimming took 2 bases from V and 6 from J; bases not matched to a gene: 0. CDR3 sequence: CASSYGTAEAFF. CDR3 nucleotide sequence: TGTGCCAGCAGTTACGGGACAGCTGAAGCTTTCTTT.

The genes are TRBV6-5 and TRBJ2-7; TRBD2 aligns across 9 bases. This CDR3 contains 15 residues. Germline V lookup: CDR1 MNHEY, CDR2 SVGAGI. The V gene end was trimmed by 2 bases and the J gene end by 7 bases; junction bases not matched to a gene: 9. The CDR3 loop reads CASSYMGSGSGEQYF. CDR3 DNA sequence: TGTGCCAGCAGTTACATGGGTAGCGGGAGTGGGGAGCAGTACTTC.

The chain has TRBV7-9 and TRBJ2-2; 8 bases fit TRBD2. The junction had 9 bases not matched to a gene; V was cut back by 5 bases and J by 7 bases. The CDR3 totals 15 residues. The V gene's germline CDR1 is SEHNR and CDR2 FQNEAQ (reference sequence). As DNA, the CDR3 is TGTGCCAGCAGCCGATTAGCGGGAAGGGGCGGGGAGCTGTTTTTT. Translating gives CASSRLAGRGGELFF.

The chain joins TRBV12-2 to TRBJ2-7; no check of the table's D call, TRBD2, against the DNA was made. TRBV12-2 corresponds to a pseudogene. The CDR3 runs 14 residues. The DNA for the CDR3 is TGTGCAAGTCGCTTTAGCGGGAGGGCCTACGAGCAGTACTTC. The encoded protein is CASRFSGRAYEQYF.

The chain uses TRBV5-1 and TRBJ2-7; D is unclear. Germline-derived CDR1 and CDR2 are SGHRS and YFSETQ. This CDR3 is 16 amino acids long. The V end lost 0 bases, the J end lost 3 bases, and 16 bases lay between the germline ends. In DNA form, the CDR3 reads TGCGCCAGCAGCTTGGGGCACAGAAATAACGTCTACGAGCAGTACTTC. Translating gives CASSLGHRNNVYEQYF.

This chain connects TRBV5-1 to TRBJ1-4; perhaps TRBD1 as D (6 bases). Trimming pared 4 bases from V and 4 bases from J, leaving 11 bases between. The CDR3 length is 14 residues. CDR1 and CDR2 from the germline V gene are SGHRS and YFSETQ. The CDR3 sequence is CASSPDSINEKLFF. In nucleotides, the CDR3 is TGCGCCAGCAGCCCGGACAGCATTAATGAAAAACTGTTTTTT.

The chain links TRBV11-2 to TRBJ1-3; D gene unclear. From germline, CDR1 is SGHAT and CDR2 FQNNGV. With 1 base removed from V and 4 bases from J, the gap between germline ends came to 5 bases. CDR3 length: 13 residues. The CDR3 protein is CASSLASGNTIYF. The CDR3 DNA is TGTGCCAGCAGCTTAGCCTCCGGAAACACCATATATTTT.

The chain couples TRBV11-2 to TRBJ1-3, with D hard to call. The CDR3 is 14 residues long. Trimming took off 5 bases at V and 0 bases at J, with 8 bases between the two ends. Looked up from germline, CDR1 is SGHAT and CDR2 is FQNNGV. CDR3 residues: CASSPQSSGNTIYF. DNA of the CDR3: TGTGCCAGCAGCCCACAGAGCTCTGGAAACACCATATATTTT.

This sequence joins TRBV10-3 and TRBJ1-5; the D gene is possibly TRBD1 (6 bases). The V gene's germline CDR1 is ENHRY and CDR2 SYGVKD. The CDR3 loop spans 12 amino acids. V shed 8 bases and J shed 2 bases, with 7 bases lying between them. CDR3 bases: TGTGCCATCGGGGGCGGCAATCAGCCCCAGCATTTT. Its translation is CAIGGGNQPQHF.

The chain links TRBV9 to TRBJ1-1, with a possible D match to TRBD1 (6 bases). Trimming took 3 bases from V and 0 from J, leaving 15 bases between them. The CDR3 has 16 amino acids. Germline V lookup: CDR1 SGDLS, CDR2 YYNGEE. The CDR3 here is CASSADPTGMNTEAFF. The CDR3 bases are TGTGCCAGCAGCGCCGACCCGACAGGAATGAACACTGAAGCTTTCTTT.

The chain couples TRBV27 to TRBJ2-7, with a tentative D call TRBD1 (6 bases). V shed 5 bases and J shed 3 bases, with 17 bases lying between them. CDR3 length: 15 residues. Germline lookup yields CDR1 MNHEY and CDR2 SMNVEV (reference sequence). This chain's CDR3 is CASSKLRTDHYEQYF. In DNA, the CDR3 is TGTGCCAGCAGTAAATTAAGGACAGATCACTACGAGCAGTACTTC.

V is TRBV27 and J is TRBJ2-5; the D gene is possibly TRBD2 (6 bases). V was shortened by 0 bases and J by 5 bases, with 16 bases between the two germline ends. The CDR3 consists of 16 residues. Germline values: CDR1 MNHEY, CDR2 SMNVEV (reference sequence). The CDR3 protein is CASSLSLTSRGETQYF. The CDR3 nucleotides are TGTGCCAGCAGTTTATCGTTAACCTCACGGGGGGAGACCCAGTACTTC.

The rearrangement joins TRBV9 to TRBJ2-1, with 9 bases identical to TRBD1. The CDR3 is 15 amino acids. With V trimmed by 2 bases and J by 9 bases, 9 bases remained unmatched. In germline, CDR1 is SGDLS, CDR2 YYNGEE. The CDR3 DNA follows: TGTGCCAGCAGCGTCCGGGACAGGGTGACAATTGAGCAGTTCTTC. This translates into CASSVRDRVTIEQFF.

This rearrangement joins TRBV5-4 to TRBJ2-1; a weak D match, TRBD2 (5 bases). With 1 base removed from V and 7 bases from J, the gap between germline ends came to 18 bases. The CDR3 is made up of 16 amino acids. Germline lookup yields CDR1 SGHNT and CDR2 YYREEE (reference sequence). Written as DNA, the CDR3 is TGTGCCAGCAGCTTGAAAATTCAGACAACGGGGAATGAGCAGTTCTTC. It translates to CASSLKIQTTGNEQFF.

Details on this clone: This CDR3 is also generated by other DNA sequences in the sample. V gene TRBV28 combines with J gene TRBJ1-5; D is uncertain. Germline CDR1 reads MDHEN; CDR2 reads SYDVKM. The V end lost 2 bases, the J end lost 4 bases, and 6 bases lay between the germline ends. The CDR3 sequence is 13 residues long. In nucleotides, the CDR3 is TGTGCCAGCAGTTTAACGGGGAATCAGCCCCAGCATTTT. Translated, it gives CASSLTGNQPQHF.

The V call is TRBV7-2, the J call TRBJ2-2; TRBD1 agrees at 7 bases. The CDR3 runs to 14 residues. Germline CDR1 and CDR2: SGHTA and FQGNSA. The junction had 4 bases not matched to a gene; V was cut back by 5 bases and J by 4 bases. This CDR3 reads CASSPGQATGELFF. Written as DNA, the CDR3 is TGTGCCAGCAGCCCCGGACAGGCCACCGGGGAGCTGTTTTTT.

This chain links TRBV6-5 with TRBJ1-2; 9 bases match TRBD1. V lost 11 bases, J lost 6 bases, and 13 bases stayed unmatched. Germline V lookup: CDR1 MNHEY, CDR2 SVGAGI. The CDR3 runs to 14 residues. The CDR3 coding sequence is TGTGCCTCCCGCATGTCCGGGACAGGGAATGGCTACACCTTC. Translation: CASRMSGTGNGYTF.

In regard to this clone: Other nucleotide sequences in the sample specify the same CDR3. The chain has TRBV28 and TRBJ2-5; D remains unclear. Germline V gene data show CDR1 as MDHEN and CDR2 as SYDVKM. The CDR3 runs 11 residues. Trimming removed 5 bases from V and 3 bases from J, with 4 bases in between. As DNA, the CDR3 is TGTGCCAGCAGTCTAGAAGAGACCCAGTACTTC. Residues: CASSLEETQYF.

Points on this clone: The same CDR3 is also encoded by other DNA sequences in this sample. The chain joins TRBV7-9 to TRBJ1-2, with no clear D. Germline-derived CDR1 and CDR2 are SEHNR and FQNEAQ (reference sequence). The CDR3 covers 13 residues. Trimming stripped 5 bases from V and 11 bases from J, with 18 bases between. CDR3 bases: TGTGCCAGCAGCCCTAATCCGAAAGATTCTTACACCTTC. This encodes CASSPNPKDSYTF.

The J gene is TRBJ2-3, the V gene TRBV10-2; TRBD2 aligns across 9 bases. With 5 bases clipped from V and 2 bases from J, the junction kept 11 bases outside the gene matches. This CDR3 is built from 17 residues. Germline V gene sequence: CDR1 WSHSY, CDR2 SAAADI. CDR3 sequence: CASSLGTLAGATDTQYF. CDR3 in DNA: TGCGCCAGCAGTTTAGGAACCTTAGCGGGAGCCACAGATACGCAGTATTTT.

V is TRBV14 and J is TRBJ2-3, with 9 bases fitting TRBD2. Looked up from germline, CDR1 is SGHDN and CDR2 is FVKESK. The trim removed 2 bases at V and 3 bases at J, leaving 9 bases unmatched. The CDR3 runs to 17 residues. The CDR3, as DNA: TGTGCCAGCAGCCAAATCACTAGCGGGCTTACAACAGATACGCAGTATTTT. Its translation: CASSQITSGLTTDTQYF.

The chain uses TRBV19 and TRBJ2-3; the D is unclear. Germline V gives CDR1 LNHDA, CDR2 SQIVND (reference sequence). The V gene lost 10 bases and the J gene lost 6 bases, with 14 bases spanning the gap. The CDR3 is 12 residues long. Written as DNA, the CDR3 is TGTGCCACCCGTCCCTCCCAGGATACGCAGTATTTT. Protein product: CATRPSQDTQYF.

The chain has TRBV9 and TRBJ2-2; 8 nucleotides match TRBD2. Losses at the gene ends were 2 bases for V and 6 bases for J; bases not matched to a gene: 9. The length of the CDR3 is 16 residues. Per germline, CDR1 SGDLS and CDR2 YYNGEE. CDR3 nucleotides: TGTGCCAGCAGCGTGAGCGGGAGTCGAGCTTCCGGGGAGCTGTTTTTT. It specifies CASSVSGSRASGELFF.